This T cell receptor beta chain is drawn from a study of blood T cells in healthy people across ages. Study-wide results and limits: Versus aged donors, long-lived donors had higher diversity and more naive CD4+ cells.

A second PCR of roughly 7 to 11 cycles used a sample-barcoded 5' primer and a J-beta primer mix. TCRdb fed the 5' RACE reads into MiXCR, producing one record per CDR3 protein. The sample lists some 1.4 million distinct CDR3 sequences, 42% occurring once. Comment on this clonotype: Antigen unknown.

This sequence was found in a woman between 18 and 29 years old in good health. The specimen was blood.

The CDR3, as DNA: TGTGCCAGCAGTCCCCTGGGACAGGGGAAGGGGAATCAGCCCCAGCATTTT. Its protein product is CASSPLGQGKGNQPQHF. J is TRBJ1-5 and V is TRBV12-3 or TRBV12-4, with 10 bases fitting TRBD1. V lost 5 bases, J lost 4 bases, and 11 bases stayed unmatched. The CDR3 extends over 17 amino acids.